This T cell receptor beta chain was sequenced during a study of beta chain features in type 1 diabetes. General study points: Type 1 diabetes patients had moderately but significantly shorter TCRB CDR3s in all four CD4+ subsets.

CD4+ cells of the naive, central memory, regulatory and stem cell-like memory types were sorted via CD45RO/CCR7/CD25/CD127/CD95/CD27. Isolated RNA was reverse transcribed in full, so expressed TCRB transcripts were sequenced. Assay used: immunoSEQ multiplex PCR; TCRdb lists only in-frame clones, some missing. The table lists under 850,000 clones, roughly 13% of them singletons. With regard to this clone: Its antigen is currently unknown.

Germline loops: CDR1 MNHNY, CDR2 SVGAGI (reference sequence). This CDR3 is 14 amino acids long. V lost 6 bases and J lost 2; bases outside the gene matches: 6. J is TRBJ1-2 and V is TRBV6-6, with TRBD1 matching 7 bases. Specimen: naive CD4+ T cells from blood. This TCR derives from a man in his late teens or twenties with type 1 diabetes. Here the CDR3 reads CASSRGDSNYGYTF. CDR3 in DNA: TGTGCCAGCAGCCGAGGGGACAGCAACTATGGCTACACCTTC.